This TCR beta chain is drawn from a study of T-cell memory formation after mild COVID-19. Findings of the study overall: Second-wave clones that peaked on day 37 lacked confirmed SARS-CoV-2 specificity.

Of note for this clonotype: Its antigen is not known.

5'RACE primed at constant segments yielded TCR alpha and TCR beta cDNA libraries bearing sample barcodes and UMIs. TCRdb re-called the 5' RACE reads with MiXCR, one entry per CDR3 protein. The sample yields 250,000 to 300,000 distinct CDR3 sequences, about a sixth seen once. There are 15 residues in the CDR3. Germline V gene data show CDR1 as KGHDR and CDR2 as SFDVKD. The V end was cut by 5 bases, the J end by 7 bases, with 17 bases between. V usage is TRBV24-1 and J usage is TRBJ2-1; weak D call: TRBD2 (6 bases). This clonotype was sampled from a man younger than 35 who had mild COVID-19 (a few samples of this study predate the infection). Cell type and time point are not known. Specimen: PBMCs or a T cell subset sorted from them (not recorded which). The CDR3 DNA is TGTGCCACCAGTGTAGGTGGGAGCGGGTGGAATGAGCAGTTCTTC. It specifies CATSVGGSGWNEQFF.